This T cell receptor beta chain was observed in a study of blood T cell repertoires in COVID-19. The germline gives CDR1 SGHDT, CDR2 YYEEEE. The CDR3 runs 16 residues. V was pared by 4 bases and J by 8 bases, with 24 bases between. This clone appeared a single time. TCRdb's copy holds only in-frame clones and misses some; the assay was immunoSEQ multiplex PCR. The sample shows about 480,000 clones, roughly 87% of them seen only once. The sample taken for sequencing was peripheral blood. The rearrangement uses TRBV5-6 and TRBJ1-2; the D gene is possibly TRBD1 (6 bases). The receptor was derived from a man aged 18-30 years with COVID-19, enrolled during active disease. In nucleotides, the CDR3 is TGTGCCAGCAGCCGGATTTCGGCAGGGGTCAAGCGGGGCTACACCTTC. It specifies CASSRISAGVKRGYTF.